A selection of T cell receptor beta chains follows, all from one sample in a study of T cell responses to AZD1222 COVID-19 vaccine. TCRdb keeps only in-frame clones here, not all; method: immunoSEQ multiplex PCR. The data hold some 120,000 clones, with 84% observed a single time. The sample was peripheral blood, taken 28 days after the second AZD1222 dose. These receptors were collected from an adult who received the AZD1222 COVID-19 vaccine. Each CDR3 is given with its conserved first and last residue. A D gene is named only where the DNA matches it firmly. For some rows the clone size is stated as once, few or many, or as a class when expanded; others skip it.

d_gene: TRBD1
abundance: NA
v_gene: TRBV13
j_gene: TRBJ2-5
CDR3aa: CASSHPGTGQETQYF
CDR3nt: TGTGCCAGCAGCCACCCCGGGACAGGGCAAGAGACCCAGTACTTC

d_gene: TRBD1
abundance: NA
v_gene: TRBV23-1
j_gene: TRBJ1-1
CDR3aa: CASSRRPGQGSRPIMNTEAFF
CDR3nt: TGCGCCAGCAGTCGTAGACCGGGACAGGGATCCCGACCTATCATGAACACTGAAGCTTTCTTT

d_gene: NA
abundance: NA
v_gene: TRBV7-9
j_gene: TRBJ1-4
CDR3aa: CASRREGVGEKLFF
CDR3nt: TGTGCCAGCAGAAGGGAGGGCGTGGGTGAAAAACTGTTTTTT

d_gene: NA
abundance: NA
v_gene: TRBV6-5
j_gene: TRBJ2-5
CDR3aa: CASRQIYDSIETQYF
CDR3nt: TGTGCCAGCAGACAAATTTATGACAGCATAGAGACCCAGTACTTC

d_gene: NA
abundance: NA
v_gene: TRBV9
j_gene: TRBJ1-6
CDR3aa: CASSVQGYNSPLHF
CDR3nt: TGTGCCAGCAGCGTGCAGGGATATAATTCACCCCTCCACTTT

d_gene: TRBD1
abundance: few
v_gene: TRBV7-9
j_gene: TRBJ1-6
CDR3aa: CASSLAGQGHSPLHF
CDR3nt: TGTGCCAGCAGCTTAGCGGGACAGGGACACTCACCCCTCCACTTT

d_gene: NA
abundance: NA
v_gene: TRBV7-2
j_gene: TRBJ1-3
CDR3aa: CASSEGRDRNTIYF
CDR3nt: TGTGCCAGCAGCGAGGGACGGGACAGAAACACCATATATTTT

d_gene: NA
abundance: NA
v_gene: TRBV7-2
j_gene: TRBJ1-5
CDR3aa: CASSPRPPGGIWDQPQHF
CDR3nt: TGTGCCAGCAGCCCAAGACCTCCGGGCGGAATTTGGGACCAGCCCCAGCATTTT

d_gene: NA
abundance: once
v_gene: TRBV11-2
j_gene: TRBJ1-1
CDR3aa: CASSSGHNTEAFF
CDR3nt: TGTGCCAGCAGCTCGGGACACAACACTGAAGCTTTCTTT

d_gene: NA
abundance: NA
v_gene: TRBV7-2
j_gene: TRBJ2-4
CDR3aa: CASSGGQVSIQYF
CDR3nt: TGTGCCAGCAGCGGGGGGCAGGTTTCCATTCAGTACTTC

d_gene: NA
abundance: NA
v_gene: TRBV11-3
j_gene: TRBJ1-1
CDR3aa: CASSLDRQQAFF
CDR3nt: TGTGCCAGCAGCTTAGACCGGCAGCAGGCTTTCTTT

d_gene: TRBD1
abundance: NA
v_gene: TRBV10-3
j_gene: TRBJ1-6
CDR3aa: CAISSGQGISPLHF
CDR3nt: TGTGCCATCAGTTCGGGACAGGGAATCTCACCCCTCCACTTT

d_gene: NA
abundance: NA
v_gene: TRBV10-1
j_gene: TRBJ1-5
CDR3aa: CASSEAGSQPQHF
CDR3nt: TGCGCCAGCAGTGAGGCAGGGTCCCAGCCCCAGCATTTT

d_gene: TRBD2
abundance: NA
v_gene: TRBV5-4
j_gene: TRBJ2-5
CDR3aa: CASRRSTSGVWYF
CDR3nt: TGTGCCAGCAGACGGTCGACTAGCGGGGTATGGTACTTC

d_gene: TRBD1
abundance: NA
v_gene: TRBV18
j_gene: TRBJ1-2
CDR3aa: CASSPGTAGNYGYTF
CDR3nt: TGTGCCAGCTCACCAGGGACAGCTGGTAACTATGGCTACACCTTC

d_gene: NA
abundance: NA
v_gene: TRBV5-4
j_gene: TRBJ2-7
CDR3aa: CASSLVLGGVRHEQYF
CDR3nt: TGTGCCAGCAGCTTGGTGTTAGGGGGTGTTCGCCACGAGCAGTACTTC

d_gene: NA
abundance: NA
v_gene: TRBV11-3
j_gene: TRBJ2-5
CDR3aa: CASSWTAGQETQYF
CDR3nt: TGTGCCAGCAGCTGGACGGCCGGTCAAGAGACCCAGTACTTC

d_gene: NA
abundance: NA
v_gene: TRBV27
j_gene: TRBJ1-6
CDR3aa: CASSDRLSYNSPLHF
CDR3nt: TGTGCCAGCAGCGACAGGCTCTCCTATAATTCACCCCTCCACTTT

d_gene: TRBD1
abundance: NA
v_gene: TRBV7-8
j_gene: TRBJ2-1
CDR3aa: CASSSRGTVDNEQFF
CDR3nt: TGTGCCAGCAGCTCACGAGGGACAGTAGACAATGAGCAGTTCTTC

d_gene: NA
abundance: NA
v_gene: TRBV6-4
j_gene: TRBJ1-5
CDR3aa: CASSVGSNQPQHF
CDR3nt: TGTGCCAGCAGTGTGGGTAGCAATCAGCCCCAGCATTTT

d_gene: NA
abundance: NA
v_gene: TRBV10-1
j_gene: TRBJ1-2
CDR3aa: CASKLTGFWGYTF
CDR3nt: TGCGCCAGCAAACTAACAGGGTTCTGGGGCTACACCTTC

d_gene: NA
abundance: NA
v_gene: TRBV5-1
j_gene: TRBJ1-4
CDR3aa: CASSLADGDEKLFF
CDR3nt: TGCGCCAGCAGCTTGGCCGACGGCGATGAAAAACTGTTTTTT

d_gene: NA
abundance: few
v_gene: TRBV29-1
j_gene: TRBJ1-1
CDR3aa: CSARTVNTEAFF
CDR3nt: TGCAGCGCCAGGACAGTGAACACTGAAGCTTTCTTT

d_gene: TRBD2
abundance: once
v_gene: TRBV4-1
j_gene: TRBJ2-3
CDR3aa: CASSQRILADTQYF
CDR3nt: TGCGCCAGCAGCCAACGAATACTAGCGGACACGCAGTATTTT

d_gene: NA
abundance: NA
v_gene: TRBV10-3
j_gene: TRBJ1-1
CDR3aa: CAISESEETEAFF
CDR3nt: TGTGCCATCAGTGAGTCGGAGGAAACTGAAGCTTTCTTT

d_gene: TRBD1
abundance: NA
v_gene: TRBV13
j_gene: TRBJ2-1
CDR3aa: CASSLEQGAYNEQFF
CDR3nt: TGTGCCAGCAGCTTAGAACAGGGGGCTTACAATGAGCAGTTCTTC

d_gene: NA
abundance: few
v_gene: TRBV6-2/TRBV6-3
j_gene: TRBJ1-5
CDR3aa: CASSYVGRHQPQHF
CDR3nt: TGTGCCAGCAGTTACGTTGGCAGACATCAGCCCCAGCATTTT

d_gene: TRBD1
abundance: NA
v_gene: TRBV5-6
j_gene: TRBJ2-5
CDR3aa: CASSLAYPDRDDQETQYF
CDR3nt: TGTGCCAGCAGCTTGGCTTACCCGGACAGGGACGACCAAGAGACCCAGTACTTC

d_gene: NA
abundance: NA
v_gene: TRBV5-5
j_gene: TRBJ1-1
CDR3aa: CASSLAVNTEAFF
CDR3nt: TGTGCCAGCAGCTTGGCAGTGAACACTGAAGCTTTCTTT

d_gene: NA
abundance: NA
v_gene: TRBV2
j_gene: TRBJ2-3
CDR3aa: CASSVEGGTDTQYF
CDR3nt: TGTGCCAGCAGTGTAGAGGGGGGCACAGATACGCAGTATTTT

d_gene: TRBD2
abundance: few
v_gene: TRBV3-1/TRBV3-2
j_gene: TRBJ2-2
CDR3aa: CASSRRGLTGRGGELFF
CDR3nt: TGTGCCAGCAGCCGGAGGGGACTAACGGGCCGTGGCGGGGAGCTGTTTTTT

d_gene: NA
abundance: NA
v_gene: TRBV6-5
j_gene: TRBJ1-1
CDR3aa: CASTREGTEAFF
CDR3nt: TGTGCCAGCACCCGGGAGGGCACTGAAGCTTTCTTT

d_gene: TRBD1
abundance: NA
v_gene: TRBV14
j_gene: TRBJ1-4
CDR3aa: CASSRSWTGKLFF
CDR3nt: TGTGCCAGCAGCCGGAGCTGGACAGGGAAACTGTTTTTT

d_gene: NA
abundance: NA
v_gene: TRBV12-3/TRBV12-4
j_gene: TRBJ2-2
CDR3aa: CASTIVGGGELFF
CDR3nt: TGTGCCAGCACTATCGTAGGCGGCGGGGAGCTGTTTTTT

d_gene: TRBD2
abundance: NA
v_gene: TRBV5-8
j_gene: TRBJ2-7
CDR3aa: CASRRGGSGTF
CDR3nt: TGTGCCAGCCGACGGGGGGGATCCGGGACCTTC

d_gene: NA
abundance: NA
v_gene: TRBV4-3
j_gene: TRBJ2-5
CDR3aa: CASSQDGTTQETQYF
CDR3nt: TGCGCCAGCAGCCAAGATGGGACAACACAAGAGACCCAGTACTTC

d_gene: NA
abundance: few
v_gene: TRBV25-1
j_gene: TRBJ1-1
CDR3aa: CASSEGQTEAFF
CDR3nt: TGTGCCAGCAGTGAAGGGCAAACTGAAGCTTTCTTT

d_gene: TRBD1
abundance: once
v_gene: TRBV30
j_gene: TRBJ1-2
CDR3aa: CAYGTGKQIYGYTF
CDR3nt: TGTGCCTATGGGACAGGGAAACAAATCTATGGCTACACCTTC

d_gene: TRBD2
abundance: NA
v_gene: TRBV10-3
j_gene: TRBJ2-7
CDR3aa: CAERGTFYEQYF
CDR3nt: TGTGCCGAGCGGGGCACTTTCTACGAGCAGTACTTC

d_gene: NA
abundance: NA
v_gene: TRBV7-2
j_gene: TRBJ2-3
CDR3aa: CASSLKYTDTQYF
CDR3nt: TGTGCCAGCAGCTTAAAATACACAGATACGCAGTATTTT

d_gene: NA
abundance: NA
v_gene: TRBV7-7
j_gene: TRBJ2-2
CDR3aa: CASSSAPTGLGELFF
CDR3nt: TGTGCTAGCAGCTCCGCCCCTACAGGCCTCGGGGAGCTGTTTTTT

d_gene: TRBD1
abundance: NA
v_gene: TRBV5-6
j_gene: TRBJ1-5
CDR3aa: CASSSGTGKTTFSDQPQHF
CDR3nt: TGTGCCAGCAGCTCCGGGACAGGGAAGACCACCTTTTCAGATCAGCCCCAGCATTTT

d_gene: NA
abundance: NA
v_gene: TRBV5-5
j_gene: TRBJ2-7
CDR3aa: CASSTPGALSYEQYF
CDR3nt: TGTGCCAGCAGCACCCCGGGGGCCCTCTCCTACGAGCAGTACTTC

d_gene: NA
abundance: NA
v_gene: TRBV4-3
j_gene: TRBJ1-2
CDR3aa: CASSQAADFNYGYTF
CDR3nt: TGCGCCAGCAGCCAGGCTGCAGACTTTAACTATGGCTACACCTTC

d_gene: NA
abundance: NA
v_gene: TRBV30
j_gene: TRBJ1-1
CDR3aa: CAWSVPDVSGLSAEAFF
CDR3nt: TGTGCCTGGAGTGTACCCGACGTTTCCGGGTTATCAGCTGAAGCTTTCTTT

d_gene: NA
abundance: NA
v_gene: TRBV12-2
j_gene: TRBJ1-1
CDR3aa: CASRSTVLLEPGPYMNTEAFF
CDR3nt: TGTGCAAGTCGCTCGACGGTCCTATTGGAACCGGGTCCCTACATGAACACTGAAGCTTTCTTT

d_gene: TRBD1
abundance: NA
v_gene: TRBV2
j_gene: TRBJ1-2
CDR3aa: CASSEEQGASYGYTF
CDR3nt: TGTGCCAGCAGTGAGGAACAGGGGGCGAGCTATGGCTACACCTTC

d_gene: TRBD1
abundance: NA
v_gene: TRBV7-6
j_gene: TRBJ2-7
CDR3aa: CASSSNRGLGYEQYF
CDR3nt: TGTGCCAGCAGCTCCAACAGGGGGCTTGGGTACGAGCAGTACTTC

d_gene: NA
abundance: once
v_gene: TRBV15
j_gene: TRBJ2-7
CDR3aa: CATSMSVGRPHYEQYF
CDR3nt: TGTGCCACCAGCATGAGCGTAGGTCGACCCCACTACGAGCAGTACTTC

d_gene: NA
abundance: NA
v_gene: TRBV10-3
j_gene: TRBJ1-1
CDR3aa: CAISGEGGRAFF
CDR3nt: TGTGCCATCAGTGGGGAGGGTGGCCGGGCTTTCTTT

d_gene: NA
abundance: NA
v_gene: TRBV15
j_gene: TRBJ1-2
CDR3aa: CATSRVGGSYGYTF
CDR3nt: TGTGCCACCAGCAGAGTAGGGGGTAGCTATGGCTACACCTTC